The T cell receptor beta chain under discussion was sequenced for a study of T-cell reconstitution after alpha-beta-depleted transplantation in children. This clonotype is medium-sized (0.01 to 0.1%) within its sample. Its antigen remains unidentified. The authors prepared the TCRbeta library with unique molecular identifiers. TCRdb fed the PCR reads into MiXCR, producing one record per CDR3 protein. The sample lists some 16,000 distinct CDR3 sequences, about 5% occurring once. Study-wide results and caveats: Several hundred rapidly expanded clones from non-depleted graft cells reportedly supplied alpha-beta T cells about two months post-transplant. One year post-transplant, T-cell counts and diversity were largely derived from T cells produced anew. Surviving recipient T cells and thymic progenitors produced the high day-60 TCRbeta diversity seen in some patients.

Deletions cut 5 bases from V and 6 bases from J, with 11 bases between. The CDR3 runs 13 residues. The sequence was collected from a boy between 5 and 17 years old with acute lymphoblastic leukemia, due to receive a stem cell transplant. The chain carries TRBV12-3 or TRBV12-4 and TRBJ1-5; D is undetermined. Material: PBMCs, obtained before TCRalphabeta/CD19-depleted stem cell transplant. The CDR3 DNA sequence: TGTGCCAGCAGTGTACAAGGAGTTCAGCCCCAGCATTTT. Translated, it gives CASSVQGVQPQHF.